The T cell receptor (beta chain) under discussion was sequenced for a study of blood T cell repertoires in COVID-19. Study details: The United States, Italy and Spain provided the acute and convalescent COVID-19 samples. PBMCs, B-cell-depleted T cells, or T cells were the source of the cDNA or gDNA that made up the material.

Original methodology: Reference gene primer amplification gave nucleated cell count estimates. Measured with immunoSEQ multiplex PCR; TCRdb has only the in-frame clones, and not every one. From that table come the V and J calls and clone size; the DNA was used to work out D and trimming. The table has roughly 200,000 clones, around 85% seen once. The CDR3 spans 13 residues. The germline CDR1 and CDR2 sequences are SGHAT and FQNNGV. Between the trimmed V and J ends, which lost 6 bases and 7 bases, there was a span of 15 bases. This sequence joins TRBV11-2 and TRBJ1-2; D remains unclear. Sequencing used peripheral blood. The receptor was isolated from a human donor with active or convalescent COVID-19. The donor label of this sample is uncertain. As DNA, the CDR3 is TGTGCCAGCAGTCGTCGTCTGTCAGGTGGCTACACCTTC. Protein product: CASSRRLSGGYTF.